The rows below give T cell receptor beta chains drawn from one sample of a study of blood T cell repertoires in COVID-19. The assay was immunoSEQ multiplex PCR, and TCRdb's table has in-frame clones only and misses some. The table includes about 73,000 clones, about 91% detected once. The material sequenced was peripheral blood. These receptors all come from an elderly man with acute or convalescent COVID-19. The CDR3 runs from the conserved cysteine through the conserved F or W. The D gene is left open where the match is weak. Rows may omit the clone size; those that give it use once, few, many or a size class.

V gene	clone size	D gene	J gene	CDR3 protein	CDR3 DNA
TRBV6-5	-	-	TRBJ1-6	CASTRGKDSPLHF	TGTGCCAGCACTCGGGGGAAGGATTCACCCCTCCACTTT
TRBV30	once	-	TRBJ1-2	CAWSLGSYGYTF	TGTGCCTGGAGCCTAGGTTCTTATGGCTACACCTTC
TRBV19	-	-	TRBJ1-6	CASSAGTNSPLHF	TGTGCCAGTAGTGCGGGTACAAATTCACCCCTCCACTTT
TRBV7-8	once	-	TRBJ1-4	CASSLGGVGSEKLFF	TGTGCCAGCAGCTTAGGAGGAGTAGGGAGCGAAAAACTGTTTTTT
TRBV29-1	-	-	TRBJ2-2	CKREGGLTGELFF	TGCAAACGAGAGGGGGGGCTTACCGGGGAGCTGTTTTTT
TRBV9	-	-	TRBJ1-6	CASSGQDNSPLHF	TGTGCCAGCAGCGGGCAGGATAATTCACCCCTCCACTTT
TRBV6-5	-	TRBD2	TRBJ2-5	CASSQLAGATQYF	TGTGCCAGCAGCCAACTAGCGGGTGCGACCCAGTACTTC
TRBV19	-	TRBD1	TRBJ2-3	CASTPAEGQSTDTQYF	TGTGCCAGTACTCCAGCCGAGGGACAGAGCACAGATACGCAGTATTTT
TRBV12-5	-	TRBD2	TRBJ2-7	CASGPRTSGNRHEQYF	TGTGCTAGTGGTCCCCGGACTAGCGGGAATAGACACGAGCAGTACTTC
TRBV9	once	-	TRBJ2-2	CASSVGGSNTGELFF	TGTGCCAGCAGCGTTGGGGGGTCGAACACCGGGGAGCTGTTTTTT
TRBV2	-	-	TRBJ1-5	CASSGLASNQPQHF	TGTGCCAGCAGTGGATTGGCATCCAATCAGCCCCAGCATTTT
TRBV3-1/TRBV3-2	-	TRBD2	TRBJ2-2	CASSQEKWVSGTGELFF	TGTGCCAGCAGCCAAGAAAAGTGGGTTAGCGGGACCGGGGAGCTGTTTTTT
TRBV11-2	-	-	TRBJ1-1	CASSSGTGTEAFF	TGTGCCAGCAGCTCAGGAACTGGGACTGAAGCTTTCTTT
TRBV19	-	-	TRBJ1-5	CASSIWAGDNQPQHF	TGTGCCAGTAGTATTTGGGCCGGGGACAATCAGCCCCAGCATTTT
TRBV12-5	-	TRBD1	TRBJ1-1	CASAILDRGVMNTEAFF	TGTGCTAGTGCCATCCTTGACAGGGGGGTCATGAACACTGAAGCTTTCTTT
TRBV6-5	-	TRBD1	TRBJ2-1	CASSPTGISYNEQFF	TGTGCCAGCAGCCCGACAGGGATTTCCTACAATGAGCAGTTCTTC
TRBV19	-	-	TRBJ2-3	CASMRESTDTQYF	TGTGCCTCCATGAGGGAGAGCACAGATACGCAGTATTTT
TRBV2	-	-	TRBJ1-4	CASSENRDEKLFF	TGTGCCAGCAGTGAGAACAGGGATGAAAAACTGTTTTTT
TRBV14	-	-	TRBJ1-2	CASSSGHGYGYTF	TGTGCCAGCAGCAGTGGACACGGCTATGGCTACACCTTC
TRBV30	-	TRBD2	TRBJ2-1	CAWTRTSTGGEQFF	TGTGCCTGGACGAGGACGTCAACGGGAGGTGAGCAGTTCTTC
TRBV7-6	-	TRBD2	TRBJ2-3	CASSSLAGGPKDTQYF	TGTGCCAGCAGCTCACTAGCGGGAGGGCCCAAAGATACGCAGTATTTT
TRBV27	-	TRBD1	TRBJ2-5	CASTPRGDRVETQYF	TGTGCCAGCACTCCAAGGGGCGACAGGGTTGAGACCCAGTACTTC
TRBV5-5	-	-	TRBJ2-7	CASTSLEDEQYF	TGTGCCAGCACCTCGCTAGAGGACGAGCAGTACTTC
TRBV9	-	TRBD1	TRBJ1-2	CASSARLTGVRRYTF	TGTGCCAGCAGCGCCCGTCTTACAGGGGTAAGGCGCTACACCTTC
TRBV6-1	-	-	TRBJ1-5	CASSAEGGPYSNQPQHF	TGTGCCAGCAGTGCTGAGGGGGGGCCATATAGCAATCAGCCCCAGCATTTT
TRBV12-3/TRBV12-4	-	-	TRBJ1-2	CASSDPGRNGYTF	TGTGCCAGCAGTGACCCAGGGCGTAATGGCTACACCTTC
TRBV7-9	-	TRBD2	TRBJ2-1	CASSLKKREAEQFF	TGTGCCAGCAGCTTGAAGAAGCGGGAGGCTGAGCAGTTCTTC
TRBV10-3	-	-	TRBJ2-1	CAISASSYNEQFF	TGTGCCATCAGCGCCAGCTCCTACAATGAGCAGTTCTTC
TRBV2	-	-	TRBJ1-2	CASSVQGIYGYTF	TGTGCCAGCAGTGTACAGGGAATTTATGGCTACACCTTC
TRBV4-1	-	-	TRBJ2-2	CASSQDYPTGELFF	TGCGCCAGCAGCCAAGATTATCCGACCGGGGAGCTGTTTTTT
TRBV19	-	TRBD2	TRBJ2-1	CASSPTGLAGDVNEQFF	TGTGCCAGTAGTCCCACCGGACTAGCGGGAGATGTCAATGAGCAGTTCTTC
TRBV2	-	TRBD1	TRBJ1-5	CASSEIQGAGGNQPQHF	TGTGCCAGCAGTGAAATTCAGGGGGCTGGAGGCAATCAGCCCCAGCATTTT
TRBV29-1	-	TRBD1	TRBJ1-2	CSVGQGVTNYGYTF	TGCAGCGTCGGACAGGGGGTCACCAACTATGGCTACACCTTC
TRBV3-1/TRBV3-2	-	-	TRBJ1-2	CASSQGSGFWYGYTF	TGTGCCAGCAGCCAAGGGTCAGGATTTTGGTATGGCTACACCTTC
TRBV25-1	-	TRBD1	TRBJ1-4	CASSVYGTGGNEKLFF	TGTGCCAGCAGTGTTTACGGGACAGGGGGTAATGAAAAACTGTTTTTT
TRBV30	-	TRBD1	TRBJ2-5	CAWSVGGGLGETQYF	TGTGCCTGGAGTGTAGGGGGCGGCCTAGGGGAGACCCAGTACTTC
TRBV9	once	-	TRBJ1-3	CASSVGDISGNTIYF	TGTGCCAGCAGCGTAGGGGACATCTCTGGAAACACCATATATTTT